Shown below are 31 T cell receptor beta chains from a single sample sequenced in a study of blood T cell repertoires in COVID-19. The repertoire was sequenced with immunoSEQ multiplex PCR; TCRdb's copy has only in-frame clones and lacks some. Among about 260,000 clones, about 90% were seen once, and the ten largest hold about 2.5%. The material sequenced was peripheral blood. These receptors were obtained from a person aged 18 to 35 with COVID-19, enrolled during active disease.

The gene calls are TRBV20-1 and TRBJ2-5, with TRBD2 identical over 7 bases. With V trimmed by 3 bases and J by 5 bases, 12 bases remained unmatched. The CDR3 sequence is 15 residues long. Germline CDR1 is DFQATT and CDR2 is SNEGSKA (reference sequence). CDR3 region: CSASLAGQTPETQYF. For the CDR3, the DNA is TGCAGTGCTAGTTTAGCGGGCCAAACCCCGGAGACCCAGTACTTC.

The rearrangement links TRBV27 to TRBJ1-3, with D uncertain. The CDR3 length is 15 residues. Between the trimmed V and J ends, which lost 3 bases and 1 base, there was a span of 10 bases. Looked up from germline, CDR1 is MNHEY and CDR2 is SMNVEV (reference sequence). The CDR3 DNA reads as TGTGCCAGCAGTTTGGGTCGCGGTTCTGGAAACACCATATATTTT. It specifies CASSLGRGSGNTIYF.

This clone was observed a handful of times. V is TRBV12-3 or TRBV12-4 and J is TRBJ1-2, with no clear D. V shed 4 bases and J shed 2 bases, with 8 bases lying between them. The CDR3 loop spans 13 amino acids. CDR3 nucleotide sequence: TGTGCCAGCAGTTCTACCGTAAACTATGGCTACACCTTC. Amino acids: CASSSTVNYGYTF.

The table lists this clone with a count of one. The chain joins TRBV7-8 to TRBJ2-1, with no clear D. Germline CDR1 is SGHVS and CDR2 is FQNEAQ. The CDR3 totals 16 residues. Trimming stripped 0 bases from V and 0 bases from J, with 9 bases between. For the CDR3, the DNA is TGTGCCAGCAGCTTAGCTTTCAGTCCCTCCTACAATGAGCAGTTCTTC. Its translation is CASSLAFSPSYNEQFF. The whole variable domain, filled in from reference TRBV7-8 and TRBJ2-1, reads GAGVSQSPRYKVAKRGQDVALRCDPISGHVSLFWYQQALGQGPEFLTYFQNEAQLDKSGLPSDRFFAERPEGSVSTLKIQRTQQEDSAVYLCASSLAFSPSYNEQFFGPGTRLTVL.

The count of this clone is one. This sequence joins TRBV27 and TRBJ1-2; D perhaps matches TRBD1 (6 bases). The germline V gene encodes CDR1 MNHEY and CDR2 SMNVEV (reference sequence). Trimming shortened V by 0 bases and J by 8 bases, and 25 bases separated the two germline ends. This CDR3 region has 18 residues. Here the CDR3 reads CASSLSGAGASGYAGYTF. The CDR3, as DNA: TGTGCCAGCAGTTTATCGGGGGCAGGGGCATCAGGGTATGCGGGCTACACCTTC.

The chain employs TRBV2 and TRBJ1-2; D is uncertain. This CDR3 comprises 16 residues. Trimming removed 5 bases at V and 3 bases at J, with 19 bases between. Germline-derived CDR1 and CDR2 are SNHLY and FYNNEI. The CDR3 region is CASSTSGMPTYYGYTF. DNA of the CDR3: TGTGCCAGCAGTACCTCCGGGATGCCAACCTACTATGGCTACACCTTC.

This chain links TRBV7-9 with TRBJ1-1, with 8 bases identical to TRBD1. The CDR3 length is 14 residues. The junction had 5 bases not matched to a gene; V was cut back by 4 bases and J by 4 bases. Germline V gene sequence: CDR1 SEHNR, CDR2 FQNEAQ (reference sequence). The CDR3 spells CASSSRTGSTEAFF. The CDR3 DNA reads TGTGCCAGCAGCTCTAGGACAGGGTCCACTGAAGCTTTCTTT.

This chain connects TRBV19 to TRBJ1-5; TRBD1 agrees at 11 bases. Trimming at V came to 5 bases and at J to 10 bases, leaving 7 bases not matched to a gene. Germline V lookup: CDR1 LNHDA, CDR2 SQIVND (reference sequence). CDR3 length: 14 amino acids. The CDR3 loop is CASSAGTGGDPQHF. In DNA form, the CDR3 reads TGTGCCAGTAGTGCCGGGACAGGGGGAGACCCCCAGCATTTT.

V is TRBV5-4 and J is TRBJ2-1; 7 bases are shared with TRBD2. The CDR3 consists of 15 residues. With 6 bases clipped from V and 4 bases from J, the junction kept 10 bases outside the gene matches. Germline CDR1 and CDR2: SGHNT and YYREEE (reference sequence). CDR3 DNA: TGTGCCAGCACGCGGAGCGGGGACCAATACAATGAGCAGTTCTTC. Protein product: CASTRSGDQYNEQFF.

V is TRBV6-6 and J is TRBJ1-5; D remains ambiguous. With 7 bases removed from V and 2 bases from J, the gap between germline ends came to 18 bases. This CDR3 spans 16 amino acids. Germline CDR1 reads MNHNY; CDR2 reads SVGAGI (reference sequence). The CDR3 coding sequence is TGTGCCAGCATCGCCGGGATTCTCGTAGGCAATCAGCCCCAGCATTTT. Protein: CASIAGILVGNQPQHF.

The genes are TRBV7-2 and TRBJ2-5; tentative D call: TRBD1 (5 bases). V was trimmed by 2 bases and J by 4 bases, leaving 20 bases between them. Germline loops: CDR1 SGHTA, CDR2 FQGNSA. The CDR3 is made up of 17 amino acids. The CDR3 coding sequence is TGTGCCAGCAGCTTAAGGGTCCAACAGGTCTTTGGAGAGACCCAGTACTTC. Translated, it gives CASSLRVQQVFGETQYF.

The chain carries TRBV24-1 and TRBJ1-6; no clear D. Germline V lookup: CDR1 KGHDR, CDR2 SFDVKD. The CDR3 totals 13 residues. With 6 bases removed from V and 7 bases from J, the gap between germline ends came to 9 bases. CDR3 DNA sequence: TGTGCCACCAGTCTAACAGAAAATTCACCCCTCCACTTT. As protein: CATSLTENSPLHF.

V gene TRBV4-1 combines with J gene TRBJ2-3; D uncertain. With 0 bases removed from V and 7 bases from J, the gap between germline ends came to 20 bases. The germline CDR1 and CDR2 sequences are MGHRA and YSYEKL. The CDR3 has 17 residues. CDR3 residues: CASSQELNEPPPYTQYF. The DNA of the CDR3 is TGCGCCAGCAGCCAAGAACTTAACGAACCTCCACCATATACGCAGTATTTT.

The V call is TRBV27, the J call TRBJ2-1, with 7 nucleotides matching TRBD2. The J segment lost 8 bases and the V segment lost 6 bases, leaving 16 bases of the junction unmatched. The CDR3 sequence is 16 residues long. Germline CDR1 MNHEY, CDR2 SMNVEV (reference sequence). The CDR3 here is CASRKSGGSSWDEQFF. DNA of the CDR3: TGTGCCAGCAGAAAATCGGGAGGCAGTAGTTGGGATGAGCAGTTCTTC.

In this sample, this clone turned up once. This rearrangement joins TRBV19 to TRBJ2-1; 13 nucleotides line up with TRBD2. The CDR3 runs to 16 residues. The germline V gene has CDR1 LNHDA and CDR2 SQIVND (reference sequence). Trimming at V came to 10 bases and at J to 0 bases, leaving 6 bases not matched to a gene. In DNA, the CDR3 is TGTGCCACGACTAGCGGGAGGTTAAGCTCCTACAATGAGCAGTTCTTC. Its translation: CATTSGRLSSYNEQFF.

The chain employs TRBV27 and TRBJ2-3, with D possibly TRBD2 on 5 matching bases. Trimming removed 0 bases at V and 7 bases at J, with 11 bases between. Germline V lookup: CDR1 MNHEY, CDR2 SMNVEV (reference sequence). This CDR3 contains 14 residues. The CDR3 region has the DNA TGTGCCAGCAGTTTATCAACTAGTCAGCATACGCAGTATTTT. Encoded protein: CASSLSTSQHTQYF.

The CDR3 DNA reads TGTGCCACCAGTGGGGCCGGCGGGCTAGCGGGAGCAATGGTCGGCAATGAGCAGTTCTTC. Amino acid sequence: CATSGAGGLAGAMVGNEQFF. The chain has TRBV24-1 and TRBJ2-1; 10 bases line up with TRBD2. CDR1 is KGHDR and CDR2 is SFDVKD in the germline V gene. The CDR3 length is 20 residues. Germline trimming cut 5 bases from V and 6 bases from J; bases unmatched to any gene: 21.

The V and J genes are TRBV24-1 and TRBJ2-2; 10 nucleotides line up with TRBD2. Unmatched junction bases numbered 5, after V lost 5 bases and J lost 6 bases. Germline CDR1 and CDR2: KGHDR and SFDVKD. This CDR3 is 15 amino acids long. CDR3 sequence (DNA): TGTGCCACCAGTGGTAGGCTAGCGGGAGCCGGGGAGCTGTTTTTT. Translating it yields CATSGRLAGAGELFF.

This clone was counted once. This chain connects TRBV19 to TRBJ2-7, with a possible D match to TRBD2 (5 bases). The germline CDR1 and CDR2 sequences are LNHDA and SQIVND (reference sequence). V was shortened by 6 bases and J by 3 bases, with 12 bases between the two germline ends. CDR3 length equals 13 residues. The CDR3 is CASSAGLDYEQYF. Here the CDR3 DNA reads TGTGCCAGTAGCGCCGGACTCGACTACGAGCAGTACTTC.

This chain links TRBV18 with TRBJ2-7; the match to TRBD2 covers 7 bases. The CDR3 has 15 amino acids. J lost 1 base, V lost 3 bases, and 6 bases had no gene match. The V gene's germline CDR1 is KGHSH and CDR2 LQKENI. In DNA form, the CDR3 reads TGTGCCAGCTCACCTCTTGGCGGGAGTTCCTACGAGCAGTACTTC. This translates into CASSPLGGSSYEQYF. The full variable domain, its missing parts supplied by reference TRBV18 and TRBJ2-7, is NAGVMQNPRHLVRRRGQEARLRCSPMKGHSHVYWYRQLPEEGLKFMVYLQKENIIDESGMPKERFSAEFPKEGPSILRIQQVVRGDSAAYFCASSPLGGSSYEQYFGPGTRLTVT.

This CDR3 is CASSLPKTPGQGVRERYEQYF. CDR3 nucleotide sequence: TGTGCCAGCAGCCTACCAAAAACCCCCGGCCAGGGGGTTCGGGAGCGCTACGAGCAGTACTTC. The J gene is TRBJ2-7, the V gene TRBV3-1 (or the pseudogene TRBV3-2), with D possibly TRBD1 on 7 matching bases. The V end was cut by 4 bases, the J end by 3 bases, with 34 bases between. Germline V gene data show CDR1 as LGHDT and CDR2 as YNNKEL (reference sequence). The CDR3 is 21 amino acids.

The chain employs TRBV7-9 and TRBJ2-7; 8 bases are shared with TRBD1. This CDR3 has 15 residues. V lost 0 bases, J lost 5 bases, and 6 bases stayed unmatched. Germline CDR1 and CDR2: SEHNR and FQNEAQ (reference sequence). The CDR3 protein is CASSLANRGYHEQYF. The CDR3 nucleotides read TGTGCCAGCAGCTTAGCGAACAGGGGGTACCACGAGCAGTACTTC.

The V and J genes are TRBV2 and TRBJ2-2; D unclear. V was trimmed by 5 bases and J by 4 bases, leaving 8 bases between them. The CDR3 contains 13 residues. From germline, CDR1 is SNHLY and CDR2 FYNNEI. The CDR3 spells CASSLEVTGELFF. The CDR3 DNA reads as TGTGCCAGCAGTTTAGAGGTCACCGGGGAGCTGTTTTTT.

This chain links TRBV7-9 with TRBJ1-4, with 7 bases identical to TRBD1. The CDR3 runs 14 residues. Per the germline V gene, CDR1 is SEHNR and CDR2 is FQNEAQ (reference sequence). With 2 bases clipped from V and 7 bases from J, the junction kept 4 bases outside the gene matches. The CDR3 sequence: CASSLNSGGEKLFF. The CDR3, as DNA: TGTGCCAGCAGCTTAAATTCAGGGGGTGAAAAACTGTTTTTT.

The chain is built from TRBV24-1 and TRBJ2-1; TRBD1 might be the D (5 bases). CDR1 and CDR2 from the germline V gene are KGHDR and SFDVKD. Between the trimmed V and J ends, which lost 7 bases and 4 bases, there was a span of 13 bases. The CDR3 totals 14 residues. CDR3 in DNA: TGTGCCACCAGCCCCTCGACAGAGTACAATGAGCAGTTCTTC. Translation gives CATSPSTEYNEQFF.

In this sample, this clone turned up a few times. The chain joins TRBV4-1 to TRBJ2-5, with 14 nucleotides matching TRBD2. The CDR3 contains 15 residues. Per germline, CDR1 MGHRA and CDR2 YSYEKL. Unmatched junction bases numbered 0, after V lost 1 base and J lost 5 bases. DNA for the CDR3: TGCGCCAGCAGCCAAGGACTAGCGGGAGGGGAGACCCAGTACTTC. Translated, it gives CASSQGLAGGETQYF.

The chain joins TRBV10-3 to TRBJ2-1, with a possible D match to TRBD1 (5 bases). In germline, CDR1 is ENHRY, CDR2 SYGVKD. The V end was cut by 3 bases, the J end by 0 bases, with 12 bases between. The CDR3 is 16 residues long. The CDR3 protein is CAISDQGYSSYNEQFF. CDR3 sequence (DNA): TGTGCCATCAGTGATCAGGGTTATAGCTCCTACAATGAGCAGTTCTTC.

The chain carries TRBV5-4 and TRBJ1-1; TRBD1 agrees at 9 bases. The trim removed 3 bases at V and 1 base at J, leaving 4 bases unmatched. The CDR3 consists of 15 residues. Per germline, CDR1 SGHNT and CDR2 YYREEE (reference sequence). The CDR3 bases are TGTGCCAGCAGCTACGGGGACAGGGAGAACACTGAAGCTTTCTTT. As protein: CASSYGDRENTEAFF.

The J gene is TRBJ2-1, the V gene TRBV29-1, with TRBD1 as a possible D gene (6 bases). Trimming shortened V by 3 bases and J by 12 bases, and 21 bases separated the two germline ends. CDR1 is SQVTM and CDR2 is ANQGSEA in the germline V gene. The CDR3 runs to 14 residues. CDR3 nucleotide sequence: TGCAGCGTTGACTCGGGACACCTCCTTGAGGGGCAGTTCTTC. This encodes CSVDSGHLLEGQFF.

In its sample, this clone was seen once. The gene calls are TRBV10-1 and TRBJ2-3; weak D call: TRBD1 (5 bases). This CDR3 spans 16 amino acids. Germline lookup yields CDR1 WNHNN and CDR2 SYGVQD (reference sequence). V was pared by 2 bases and J by 3 bases, with 15 bases between. The CDR3 DNA follows: TGCGCCAGCAGTGAGAATGGGGCAGGGTGGACAGATACGCAGTATTTT. Translating it yields CASSENGAGWTDTQYF.

There are many counts of this clone. In DNA, the CDR3 is TGTGCCAGCAGCTTGGAGACCGGGACAGGCTATGGCTACACCTTC. It codes for CASSLETGTGYGYTF. The rearrangement links TRBV5-5 to TRBJ1-2; 8 nucleotides agree with TRBD1. Germline CDR1 is SGHKS and CDR2 is YYEKEE (reference sequence). The V and J ends lost 0 bases and 4 bases, in that order; junction bases with no gene match: 5. CDR3 length equals 15 residues.